These 15 T cell receptor beta chains share one sample of origin, sequenced in a study of blood T cell repertoires in COVID-19. Profiled with immunoSEQ multiplex PCR; TCRdb holds only in-frame clones, not every one. Of 95,000 to 150,000 clones in the sample, around four fifths were seen once. The material sequenced was peripheral blood. Every receptor here comes from a man aged 55 to 70 with active or convalescent COVID-19.

This clone was counted a single time. One junction end does not reproduce the germline sequence, and a read error may be involved. The CDR3 loop is CAIRGAVGDIGDF. The CDR3 DNA reads TGTGCCATCAGGGGGGCGGTAGGCGACATCGGAGACTTC. The genes are TRBV10-3 and TRBJ2-7; D possibly corresponds to TRBD1 (6 bases). The CDR3 spans 13 residues. CDR1 is ENHRY, CDR2 SYGVKD, per germline.

The rearrangement joins TRBV18 to TRBJ2-5; TRBD2 aligns across 8 bases. This CDR3 is 17 amino acids long. Per germline, CDR1 KGHSH and CDR2 LQKENI. The V and J ends lost 3 bases and 4 bases, in that order; junction bases with no gene match: 13. The chain's CDR3 is CASSPRVGAGEGETQYF. The CDR3 coding sequence is TGTGCCAGCTCACCCCGGGTCGGAGCGGGAGAGGGAGAGACCCAGTACTTC.

V is TRBV9 and J is TRBJ2-5; no definite D call. The CDR3 loop spans 13 amino acids. The germline V gene has CDR1 SGDLS and CDR2 YYNGEE. The V end lost 1 base, the J end lost 3 bases, and 7 bases lay between the germline ends. The CDR3 DNA follows: TGTGCCAGCAGCGTAACTATTGAAGAGACCCAGTACTTC. This translates into CASSVTIEETQYF.

The chain links TRBV28 to TRBJ1-2; D might be TRBD1 (5 bases). This CDR3 has 13 amino acids. The V end lost 3 bases, the J end lost 4 bases, and 9 bases lay between the germline ends. Germline-derived CDR1 and CDR2 are MDHEN and SYDVKM. The DNA for the CDR3 is TGTGCCAGCAGTTTTCGGCAGGGCTATGGCTACACCTTC. Encoded protein: CASSFRQGYGYTF.

As concerns this clone: A junction boundary mismatches the germline segment, possibly from a read error. DNA of the CDR3: TGTGCCAGCAGCGTAGGGGTAGCGGGAGGGCTGGTCTTC. As protein: CASSVGVAGGLVF. This chain uses TRBV9 with TRBJ2-1; 11 bases line up with TRBD2. There are 13 residues in the CDR3. CDR1 is SGDLS and CDR2 is YYNGEE in the germline V gene.

The chain carries TRBV10-3 and TRBJ1-6, with D unresolved. V was clipped by 0 bases and J by 5 bases, with 8 bases between them. Germline CDR1 reads ENHRY; CDR2 reads SYGVKD. The CDR3 length is 15 residues. The CDR3 loop reads CAISESGSDNSPLHF. The CDR3 coding sequence is TGTGCCATCAGTGAGTCCGGAAGCGATAATTCACCCCTCCACTTT.

The chain recombines TRBV7-3 with TRBJ2-5; possibly TRBD2 for D (7 bases). V gave up 5 bases and J gave up 7 bases, with 11 bases separating them. This CDR3 region has 12 residues. Germline CDR1 SGHTA, CDR2 FQGTGA. DNA of the CDR3: TGTGCCAGCAGCCAAAGGGGGGGGACCCAGTACTTC. It is translated as CASSQRGGTQYF.

This rearrangement joins TRBV4-1 to TRBJ2-3; 12 bases match TRBD2. The CDR3 spans 15 residues. Germline CDR1 reads MGHRA; CDR2 reads YSYEKL. The junction had 6 bases not matched to a gene; V was cut back by 7 bases and J by 4 bases. The CDR3 bases are TGCGCCAGCACCCCGACTAGCGGGAGCGCAGATACGCAGTATTTT. Translation: CASTPTSGSADTQYF.

The chain is built from TRBV6-1 and TRBJ2-3; maybe TRBD2 (5 bases). V was trimmed by 3 bases and J by 14 bases, leaving 12 bases between them. The CDR3 runs 11 residues. Germline loops: CDR1 MNHNS, CDR2 SASEGT. The CDR3 DNA follows: TGTGCCAGCAGTGAGGACTCTCCCGGGTATTTT. Translation: CASSEDSPGYF.

This clone was observed a handful of times. J is TRBJ1-1 and V is TRBV10-2; D might be TRBD1 (6 bases). There are 14 residues in the CDR3. V was shortened by 0 bases and J by 6 bases, with 11 bases between the two germline ends. Per the germline V gene, CDR1 is WSHSY and CDR2 is SAAADI. CDR3 protein: CASSESGGVSEAFF. CDR3 nucleotide sequence: TGCGCCAGCAGTGAGTCAGGGGGGGTCTCTGAAGCTTTCTTT.

This chain joins TRBV28 and TRBJ2-1, with 7 bases that match TRBD1. V lost 8 bases and J lost 4; bases outside the gene matches: 17. Looked up from germline, CDR1 is MDHEN and CDR2 is SYDVKM. The CDR3 is made up of 17 amino acids. CDR3 nucleotides: TGTGCCAGCTACTCTCCTAATCCGGGACAGACTTACAATGAGCAGTTCTTC. Amino acids: CASYSPNPGQTYNEQFF.

The gene calls are TRBV6-1 and TRBJ1-5; D perhaps matches TRBD1 (5 bases). The CDR3 sequence is 16 residues long. Germline CDR1 MNHNS, CDR2 SASEGT. V lost 2 bases and J lost 0, with 11 bases in between. CDR3 DNA: TGTGCCAGCAGTGAACTAACAGGCCTTAGCAATCAGCCCCAGCATTTT. This translates into CASSELTGLSNQPQHF.

The chain has TRBV7-5 and TRBJ2-2; TRBD1 is the table's D call and was not checked against the DNA. TRBV7-5 is a known pseudogene. CDR3 length: 14 amino acids. The CDR3 sequence: CVSPGQGDTGELFF. The CDR3 DNA reads as TGTGTCAGCCCGGGACAGGGTGACACCGGGGAGCTGTTTTTT.

V gene TRBV11-2 combines with J gene TRBJ2-1; a weak D match, TRBD2 (6 bases). Trimming stripped 3 bases from V and 8 bases from J, with 20 bases between. Germline lookup yields CDR1 SGHAT and CDR2 FQNNGV. This CDR3 has 16 amino acids. The CDR3 loop reads CASSFTGGLSIDEQFF. The DNA for the CDR3 is TGTGCCAGCAGCTTCACAGGAGGGTTGTCTATCGATGAGCAGTTCTTC.

This chain joins TRBV4-1 and TRBJ2-5; 7 bases fit TRBD1. CDR3 length: 15 amino acids. Germline CDR1 is MGHRA and CDR2 is YSYEKL. Unmatched junction bases numbered 4, after V lost 3 bases and J lost 0 bases. The CDR3 is CASSHQTGNQETQYF. The CDR3 bases are TGCGCCAGCAGCCATCAGACAGGGAACCAAGAGACCCAGTACTTC.